This T cell receptor beta chain was profiled in a study of blood T cell repertoires in COVID-19. Overall study: Samples representing acute and convalescent COVID-19 were sourced from the United States, Italy and Spain. Sample material is recorded as cDNA or gDNA derived from T cells, B-cell-depleted T cells, or PBMCs.

Authors' methods: Quantification of nucleated cells was approximated via reference gene primer amplification. Profiled with immunoSEQ multiplex PCR; TCRdb holds only in-frame clones, not every one. The D gene and trimming were derived from the DNA, and the V and J assignments and clone size from that table. The data show a few hundred thousand clones, about four fifths seen once. The V end lost 7 bases, the J end lost 5 bases, and 11 bases lay between the germline ends. Germline CDR1 MDHEN, CDR2 SYDVKM. There are 12 residues in the CDR3. This chain uses TRBV28 with TRBJ1-1; the D is unclear. The sample taken for sequencing was peripheral blood. This clonotype was obtained from a young woman with acute or convalescent COVID-19. Here the CDR3 DNA reads TGTGCCAGCACCCTAAGGGAGACTGAAGCTTTCTTT. Translating gives CASTLRETEAFF.